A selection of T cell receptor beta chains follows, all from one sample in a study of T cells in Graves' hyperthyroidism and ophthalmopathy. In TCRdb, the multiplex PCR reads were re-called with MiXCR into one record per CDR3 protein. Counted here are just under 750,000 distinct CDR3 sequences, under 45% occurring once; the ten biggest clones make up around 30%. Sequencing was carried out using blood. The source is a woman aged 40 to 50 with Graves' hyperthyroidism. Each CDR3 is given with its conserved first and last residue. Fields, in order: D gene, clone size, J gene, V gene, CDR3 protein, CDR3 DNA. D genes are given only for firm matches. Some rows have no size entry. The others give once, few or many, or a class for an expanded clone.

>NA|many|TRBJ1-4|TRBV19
CASSSGAGHEKLFF
TGTGCCAGTAGCTCAGGGGCGGGCCATGAAAAACTGTTTTTT
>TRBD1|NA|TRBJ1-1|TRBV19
CASSQSGTGVRQAFF
TGTGCCAGTAGTCAATCCGGGACAGGGGTAAGGCAAGCTTTCTTT
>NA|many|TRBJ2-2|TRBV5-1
CASSPLGTGGELFF
TGCGCCAGCAGCCCCCTCGGGACGGGCGGGGAGCTGTTTTTT
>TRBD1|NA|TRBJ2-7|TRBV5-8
CASSPPGQGVEQYF
TGTGCCAGCTCCCCACCGGGACAGGGTGTCGAGCAGTACTTC
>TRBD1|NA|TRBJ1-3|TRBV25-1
CASSDSPGGTAGNTIYF
TGTGCCAGCAGTGATTCCCCGGGGGGGACAGCAGGAAACACCATATATTTT
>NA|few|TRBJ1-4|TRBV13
CASRGGVDGEKLFF
TGTGCCAGCAGGGGGGGAGTGGACGGCGAAAAACTGTTTTTT
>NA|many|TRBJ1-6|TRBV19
CASIPTGSVSPLHF
TGTGCCAGTATCCCGACAGGATCGGTTTCACCCCTCCACTTT
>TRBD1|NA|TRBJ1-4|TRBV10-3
CAIWDRLIREKLFF
TGTGCCATCTGGGACAGGTTAATAAGGGAAAAACTGTTTTTT
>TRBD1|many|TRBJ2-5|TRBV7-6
CASSFTGGRETQYF
TGTGCCAGCAGCTTTACAGGGGGCAGGGAGACCCAGTACTTC
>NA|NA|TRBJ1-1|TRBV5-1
CASSIGSGKGTEAFF
TGCGCCAGCAGCATCGGGTCCGGGAAAGGGACTGAAGCTTTCTTT
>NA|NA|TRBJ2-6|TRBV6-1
CASSAGQNSGANVLTF
TGTGCCAGCAGTGCTGGGCAAAACTCTGGGGCCAACGTCCTGACTTTC
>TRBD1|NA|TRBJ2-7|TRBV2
CASSGGQGSNEQYF
TGTGCCAGCAGTGGGGGACAGGGGAGCAATGAGCAGTACTTC
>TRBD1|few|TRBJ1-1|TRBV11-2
CASSRQTGPTEAFF
TGTGCCAGCAGCCGTCAGACAGGGCCCACTGAAGCTTTCTTT
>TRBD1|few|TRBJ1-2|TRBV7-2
CASSWGTGFNYGYTF
TGTGCCAGCAGCTGGGGGACAGGGTTTAACTATGGCTACACCTTC
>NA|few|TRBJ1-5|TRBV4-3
CASSQEIGGNQPQHF
TGCGCCAGCAGCCAAGAAATAGGGGGTAATCAGCCCCAGCATTTT
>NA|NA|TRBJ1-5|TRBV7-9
CASSPAPGPNQPQHF
TGTGCCAGCAGCCCAGCACCGGGGCCCAATCAGCCCCAGCATTTT
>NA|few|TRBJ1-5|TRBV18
CASSPRVNGRGQPQHF
TGTGCCAGCTCACCACGGGTTAACGGTCGCGGTCAGCCCCAGCATTTT
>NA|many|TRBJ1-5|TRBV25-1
CASSENGNFNQPQHF
TGTGCCAGCAGTGAAAATGGCAATTTTAATCAGCCCCAGCATTTT
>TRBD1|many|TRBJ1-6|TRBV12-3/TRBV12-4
CASSTGVGSPLHF
TGTGCCAGCAGCACAGGGGTAGGTTCACCCCTCCACTTT
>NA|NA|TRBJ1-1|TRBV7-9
CASSTTALNTEAFF
TGTGCCAGCAGCACAACAGCGTTGAACACTGAAGCTTTCTTT
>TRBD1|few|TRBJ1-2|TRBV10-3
CASSTLRDRVSYGYTF
TGTGCCAGCAGTACGTTAAGGGACAGAGTCTCCTATGGCTACACCTTC
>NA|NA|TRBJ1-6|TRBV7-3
CASSGANSPLHF
TGTGCCAGCAGCGGGGCTAATTCACCCCTCCACTTT
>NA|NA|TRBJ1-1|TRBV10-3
CAITPGLSGTEAFF
TGTGCCATCACGCCAGGCCTAAGTGGCACTGAAGCTTTCTTT
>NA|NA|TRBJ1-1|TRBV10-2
CASNTPRNTEAFF
TGTGCCAGCAATACACCGAGGAACACTGAAGCTTTCTTT
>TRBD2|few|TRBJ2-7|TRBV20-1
CSASPSGGFSYEQYF
TGCAGTGCTAGTCCTAGCGGGGGGTTCTCCTACGAGCAGTACTTC
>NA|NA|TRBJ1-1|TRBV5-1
CASSLRGGGLGLAEAFF
TGCGCCAGCAGCTTGCGCGGGGGCGGCCTCGGGCTCGCTGAAGCTTTCTTT
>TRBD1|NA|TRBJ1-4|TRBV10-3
CAIRDREAENEKLFF
TGTGCCATCAGGGACAGGGAAGCCGAAAATGAAAAACTGTTTTTT
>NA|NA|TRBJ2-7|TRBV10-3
CASDRSVGYEQYF
TGTGCCAGCGACCGGTCGGTGGGCTACGAGCAGTACTTC
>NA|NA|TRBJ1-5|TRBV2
CASSLSGATGNQPQHF
TGTGCCAGCAGTTTATCAGGTGCGACGGGCAATCAGCCCCAGCATTTT
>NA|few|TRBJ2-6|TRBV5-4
CASSLGGARSGANVLTF
TGTGCCAGCAGCTTGGGGGGGGCGCGCTCTGGGGCCAACGTCCTGACTTTC
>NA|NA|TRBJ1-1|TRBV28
CASTDTATEAFF
TGTGCCAGCACTGATACGGCCACTGAAGCTTTCTTT
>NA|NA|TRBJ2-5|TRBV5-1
CASSLGGVAGQETQYF
TGCGCCAGCAGCTTAGGAGGGGTCGCCGGACAAGAGACCCAGTACTTC
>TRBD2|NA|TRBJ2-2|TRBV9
CASSVSAGGDTGELFF
TGTGCCAGCAGCGTATCCGCGGGGGGGGACACCGGGGAGCTGTTTTTT
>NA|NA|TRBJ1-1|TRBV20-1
CSARVPILTVRGTEAFF
TGCAGTGCTAGAGTCCCCATCCTGACAGTACGGGGCACTGAAGCTTTCTTT